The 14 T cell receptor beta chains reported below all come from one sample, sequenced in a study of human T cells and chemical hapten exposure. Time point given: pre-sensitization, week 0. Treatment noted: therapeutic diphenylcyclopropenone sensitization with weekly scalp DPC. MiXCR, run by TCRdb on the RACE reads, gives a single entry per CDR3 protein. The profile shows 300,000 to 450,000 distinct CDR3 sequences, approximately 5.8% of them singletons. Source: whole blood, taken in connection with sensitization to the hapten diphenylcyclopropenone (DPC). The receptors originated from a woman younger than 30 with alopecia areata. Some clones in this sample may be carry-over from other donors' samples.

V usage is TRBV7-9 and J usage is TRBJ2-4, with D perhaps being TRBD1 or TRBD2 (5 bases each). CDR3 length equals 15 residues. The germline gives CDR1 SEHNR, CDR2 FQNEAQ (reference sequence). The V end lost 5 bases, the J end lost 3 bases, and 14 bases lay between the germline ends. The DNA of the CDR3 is TGTGCCAGCAGCCCGGGACCCAATGACAAAAACATTCAGTACTTC. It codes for CASSPGPNDKNIQYF. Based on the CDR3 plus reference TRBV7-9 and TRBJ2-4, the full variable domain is DTGVSQNPRHKITKRGQNVTFRCDPISEHNRLYWYRQTLGQGPEFLTYFQNEAQLEKSRLLSDRFSAERPKGSFSTLEIQRTEQGDSAMYLCASSPGPNDKNIQYFGAGTRLSVL.

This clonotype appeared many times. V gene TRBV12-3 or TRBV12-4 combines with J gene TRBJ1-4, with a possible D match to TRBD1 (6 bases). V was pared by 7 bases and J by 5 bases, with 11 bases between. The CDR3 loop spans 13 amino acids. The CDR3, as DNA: TGTGCCAGCAACATACAGGGAAATGAAAAACTGTTTTTT. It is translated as CASNIQGNEKLFF.

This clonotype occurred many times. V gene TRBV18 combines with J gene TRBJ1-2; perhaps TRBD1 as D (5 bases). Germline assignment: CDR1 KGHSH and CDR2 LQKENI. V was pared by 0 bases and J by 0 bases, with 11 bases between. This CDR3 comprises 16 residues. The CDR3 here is CASSPPSGPPNYGYTF. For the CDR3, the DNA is TGTGCCAGCTCACCACCGTCGGGGCCTCCTAACTATGGCTACACCTTC.

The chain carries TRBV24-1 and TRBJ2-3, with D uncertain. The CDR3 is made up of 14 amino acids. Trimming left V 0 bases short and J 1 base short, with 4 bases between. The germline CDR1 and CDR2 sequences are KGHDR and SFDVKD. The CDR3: CATSDLAGTDTQYF. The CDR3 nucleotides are TGTGCCACCAGTGATTTGGCAGGCACAGATACGCAGTATTTT.

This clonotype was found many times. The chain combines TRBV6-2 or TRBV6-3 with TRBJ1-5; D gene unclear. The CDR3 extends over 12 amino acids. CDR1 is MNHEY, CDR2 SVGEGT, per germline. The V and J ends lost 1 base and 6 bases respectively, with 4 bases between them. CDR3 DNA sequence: TGTGCCAGCAGTTACTTCTCTCAGCCCCAGCATTTT. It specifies CASSYFSQPQHF.

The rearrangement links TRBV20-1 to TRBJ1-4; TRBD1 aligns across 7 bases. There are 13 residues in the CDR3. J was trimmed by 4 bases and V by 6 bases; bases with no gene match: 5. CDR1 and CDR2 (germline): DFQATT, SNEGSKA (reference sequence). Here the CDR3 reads CSAPGQFNEKLFF. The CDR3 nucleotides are TGCAGTGCCCCGGGACAGTTTAATGAAAAACTGTTTTTT.

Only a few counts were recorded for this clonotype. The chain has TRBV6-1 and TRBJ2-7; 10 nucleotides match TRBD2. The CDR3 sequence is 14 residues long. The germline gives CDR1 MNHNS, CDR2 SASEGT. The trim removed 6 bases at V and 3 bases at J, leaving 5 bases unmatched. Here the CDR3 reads CASSTSGEFYEQYF. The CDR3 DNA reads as TGTGCCAGCAGCACTAGCGGGGAATTCTACGAGCAGTACTTC.

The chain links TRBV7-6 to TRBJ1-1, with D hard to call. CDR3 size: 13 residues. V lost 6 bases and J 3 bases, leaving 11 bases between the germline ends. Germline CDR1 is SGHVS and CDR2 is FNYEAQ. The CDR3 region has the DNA TGTGCCAGCAGACTCTACACGGACACTGAAGCTTTCTTT. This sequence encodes CASRLYTDTEAFF.

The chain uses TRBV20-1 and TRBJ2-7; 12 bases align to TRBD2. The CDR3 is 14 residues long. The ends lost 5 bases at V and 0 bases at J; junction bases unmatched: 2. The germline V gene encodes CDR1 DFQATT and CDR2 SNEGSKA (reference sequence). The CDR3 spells CSALLAGGSYEQYF. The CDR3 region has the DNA TGCAGTGCTTTACTAGCGGGGGGCTCCTACGAGCAGTACTTC.

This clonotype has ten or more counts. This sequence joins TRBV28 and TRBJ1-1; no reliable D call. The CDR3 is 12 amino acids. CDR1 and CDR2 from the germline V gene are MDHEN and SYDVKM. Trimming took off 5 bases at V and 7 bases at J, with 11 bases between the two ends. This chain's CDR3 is CASSTPVSEAFF. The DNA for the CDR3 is TGTGCCAGCAGTACTCCGGTGAGTGAAGCTTTCTTT.

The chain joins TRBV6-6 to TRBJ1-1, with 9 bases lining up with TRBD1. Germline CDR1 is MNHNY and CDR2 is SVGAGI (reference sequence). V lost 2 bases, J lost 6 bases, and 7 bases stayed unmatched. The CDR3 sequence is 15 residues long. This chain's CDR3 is CASSYPGTGKPEAFF. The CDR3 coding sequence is TGTGCCAGCAGTTACCCGGGGACAGGGAAACCTGAAGCTTTCTTT.

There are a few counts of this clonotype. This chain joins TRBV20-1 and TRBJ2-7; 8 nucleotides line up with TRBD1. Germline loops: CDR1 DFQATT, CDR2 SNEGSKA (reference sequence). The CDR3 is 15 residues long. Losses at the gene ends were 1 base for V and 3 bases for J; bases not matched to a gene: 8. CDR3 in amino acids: CSARGTGHFSYEQYF. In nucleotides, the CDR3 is TGCAGTGCTAGAGGGACAGGGCATTTTAGCTACGAGCAGTACTTC.

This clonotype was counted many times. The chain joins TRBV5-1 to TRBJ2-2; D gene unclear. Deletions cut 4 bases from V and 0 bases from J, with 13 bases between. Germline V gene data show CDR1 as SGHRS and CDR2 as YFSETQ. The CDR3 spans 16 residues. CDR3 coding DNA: TGCGCCAGCAGCGAGGTGTCGCGTTCGAACACCGGGGAGCTGTTTTTT. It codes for CASSEVSRSNTGELFF.

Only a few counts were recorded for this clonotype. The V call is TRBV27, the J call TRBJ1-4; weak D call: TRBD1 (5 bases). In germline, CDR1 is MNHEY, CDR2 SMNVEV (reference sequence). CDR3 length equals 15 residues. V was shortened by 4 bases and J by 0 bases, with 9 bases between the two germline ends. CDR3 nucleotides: TGTGCCAGCAGTTCCCCGACAGCAACTAATGAAAAACTGTTTTTT. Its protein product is CASSSPTATNEKLFF.